The sequence of this T cell receptor (beta chain) was determined in a study of beta chain features in type 1 diabetes. Study-wide background: The patients were much like the healthy donors in age, gender and cell yields. Overall study findings and caveats: TCRB CDR3s from Type 1 diabetes patients were moderately but significantly shorter in all four CD4+ subsets. Resolution of whether HLA type affects TCRB rearrangement was not achieved here.

Details on this clone: What it binds is not known.

The CDR3 runs 16 residues. The germline V gene has CDR1 LGHNA and CDR2 YSLEER. V lost 2 bases and J lost 7; bases outside the gene matches: 8. Reverse transcribing all isolated RNA meant expressed TCRB transcripts were sequenced. Assay used: immunoSEQ multiplex PCR; TCRdb lists only in-frame clones, some missing. The table records about 930,000 clones, roughly 15% of them present only once. The sequencing sample was made of naive CD4+ T cells from blood. The chain recombines TRBV4-3 with TRBJ2-1; 10 nucleotides line up with TRBD1. The clonotype comes from a woman aged 18-29 years in good health. This CDR3 is CASSQSPGQGRNEQFF. CDR3 DNA sequence: TGCGCCAGCAGCCAATCCCCGGGACAGGGGAGGAATGAGCAGTTCTTC.